This paragraph reports one TCR beta chain. Primed by a sample-barcoded 5' primer and a J-beta primer mix, a second PCR proceeded for roughly 7 to 12 cycles. TCRdb itself ran the 5' RACE reads through MiXCR, one entry per CDR3 protein. The sample has hundreds of thousands of distinct CDR3 sequences, about 54% seen once; the top ten hold more than 35%. These data come from a study of blood T cells in healthy people across ages. Germline V gene sequence: CDR1 SQVTM, CDR2 ANQGSEA. The CDR3 runs 13 residues. Trimming pared 7 bases from V and 11 bases from J, leaving 23 bases between. Sequencing was performed on blood. The rearrangement joins TRBV29-1 to TRBJ2-5; D is possibly TRBD1 or TRBD2 (7 bases each). The receptor's source is a man aged 55 to 69 in good health. The CDR3 sequence: CSAADDREGEQYF. CDR3 bases: TGCAGCGCCGCCGACGACAGGGAGGGTGAGCAGTACTTC.